This T cell receptor (beta chain) was recovered during a study of identical twins. TCRdb called the 5' RACE reads again in MiXCR, with one record for every CDR3 protein. The sample gives about 530,000 distinct CDR3 sequences, roughly 15% of which show up once; around 0.48% is in the top ten. This sample also appeared in a second study, on yellow fever vaccine responses in identical twins.

The specimen sequenced was CD4+ T cells sorted from blood. The clonotype originates from a woman aged 18-29 years in good health.

CDR3 region: CASRMTGWGEQFF. CDR3 nucleotides: TGTGCCAGCAGGATGACAGGGTGGGGTGAGCAGTTCTTC. This chain uses TRBV12-3 or TRBV12-4 with TRBJ2-1; 7 nucleotides align to TRBD1. This CDR3 has 13 residues. J was trimmed by 9 bases and V by 6 bases; bases with no gene match: 8.